Only a few counts were recorded for the clone carrying this T cell receptor (beta chain). Its target is unknown. This sample was included in a study of CD8 T cells in ankylosing spondylitis. Study-wide points: From matched ankylosing spondylitis synovial fluid, disease-linked clones were reportedly recovered at significantly enriched levels. Disease-linked clones had a CD8+ phenotype and relatively low frequency in peripheral blood. Blood of patients with ankylosing spondylitis appeared to be characterized by a TCR beta motif of about eight highly homologous variants.

TCRdb re-called the 5' RACE reads with MiXCR, one entry per CDR3 protein. The table shows approximately 240,000 distinct CDR3 sequences, with roughly a tenth occurring only once. The V gene's germline CDR1 is LGHNA and CDR2 YNFKEQ. V was shortened by 4 bases and J by 1 base, with 14 bases between the two germline ends. The CDR3 contains 15 residues. Material: blood, either unsorted or a sorted T cell fraction (not recorded which). The source is a male donor with ankylosing spondylitis or in good health (not recorded which). The chain has TRBV4-2 and TRBJ2-7; D might be TRBD2 (6 bases). The CDR3 sequence is CASSPAGGASYEQYF. The CDR3 nucleotides are TGTGCCAGCAGCCCCGCGGGCGGGGCATCCTACGAGCAGTACTTC.